One and the same sample provided the 10 T cell receptor beta chains below, sequenced in a study of graft-versus-host responses after intestinal transplantation. Assay: immunoSEQ multiplex PCR; the TCRdb copy retains only in-frame clones and omits some. The sample holds some 10,000 clones, more than 85% seen once. This sample comprised PBMCs, obtained nearly 70 days after transplant. The receptors come from a human patient who received an intestinal transplant, so some T cells may come from the graft donor.

This clone was seen only a few times. The chain links TRBV7-9 to TRBJ1-3; D is unclear. There are 16 residues in the CDR3. V shed 5 bases and J shed 0 bases, with 14 bases lying between them. Germline values: CDR1 SEHNR, CDR2 FQNEAQ (reference sequence). The CDR3 spells CASSQIGLISGNTIYF. The CDR3 DNA follows: TGTGCCAGCAGCCAAATCGGGCTGATCTCTGGAAACACCATATATTTT.

This clone showed up just a few times. The rearrangement links TRBV28 to TRBJ1-2; TRBD1 might be the D (5 bases). Trimming took off 7 bases at V and 5 bases at J, with 20 bases between the two ends. Germline V gene sequence: CDR1 MDHEN, CDR2 SYDVKM. This CDR3 has 15 residues. The CDR3 region has the DNA TGTGCCAGCACCCAATGGGGGGGAAAACGTTATGGCTACACCTTC. Encoded protein: CASTQWGGKRYGYTF.

This clone was recorded once. This chain links TRBV9 with TRBJ2-7; TRBD1 agrees at 9 bases. This CDR3 region has 14 residues. V lost 0 bases to trimming and J lost 4 bases; unmatched junction nucleotides: 2. Germline V gene lookup returns CDR1 SGDLS and CDR2 YYNGEE. The CDR3 bases are TGTGCCAGCAGCGTAGATGGACAGGGGTACGAGCAGTACTTC. This encodes CASSVDGQGYEQYF.

A word on this clone: The limits of the CDR3 on the DNA are not certain, so only TCRdb's listed CDR3 is given. The chain recombines TRBV23-1 with TRBJ2-7; TRBD2 is the table's D call, not checked against the DNA. TRBV23-1 is an ORF; its function is uncertain. With termini counted, the CDR3 has 13 amino acids. This chain's CDR3 is CASSSVREEEQYF.

This clone turned up a few times. The same CDR3 also results from other DNA sequences found in this sample. Here the CDR3 reads CASSLAETQYF. CDR3 bases: TGCGCCAGCAGCTTGGCCGAGACCCAGTACTTC. The chain joins TRBV5-1 to TRBJ2-5; no definite D call. Trimming took off 0 bases at V and 5 bases at J, with 2 bases between the two ends. The CDR3 is 11 amino acids. Germline V gene sequence: CDR1 SGHRS, CDR2 YFSETQ. The full variable domain, rest sourced from reference TRBV5-1 and TRBJ2-5, is KAGVTQTPRYLIKTRGQQVTLSCSPISGHRSVSWYQQTPGQGLQFLFEYFSETQRNKGNFPGRFSGRQFSNSRSEMNVSTLELGDSALYLCASSLAETQYFGPGTRLLVL.

V and J are TRBV6-5 and TRBJ2-1, with TRBD2 identical over 12 bases. The CDR3 sequence is 14 residues long. J was trimmed by 9 bases and V by 9 bases; bases with no gene match: 9. The germline V gene encodes CDR1 MNHEY and CDR2 SVGAGI. Written as DNA, the CDR3 is TGTGCCAGTACGGTTTCTAGCGGGAGGGGTGAGCAGTTCTTC. Translating gives CASTVSSGRGEQFF.

This chain connects TRBV4-3 to TRBJ2-7; 8 bases map to TRBD2. V trimming: 0 bases; J trimming: 3 bases; junction bases outside the gene matches: 7. The CDR3 runs to 16 residues. Germline loops: CDR1 LGHNA, CDR2 YSLEER. This CDR3 is CASSQDLSSGFYEQYF. The CDR3 DNA is TGCGCCAGCAGCCAAGATCTCTCTAGCGGGTTCTACGAGCAGTACTTC.

The chain has TRBV4-1 and TRBJ2-1, with 10 bases lining up with TRBD2. The CDR3 is made up of 17 amino acids. V gave up 3 bases and J gave up 3 bases; unmatched junction bases: 8. In germline, CDR1 is MGHRA, CDR2 YSYEKL. CDR3 nucleotides: TGCGCCAGCAGCCACCCAAAAGCGGGAGGGAACTACAATGAGCAGTTCTTC. Amino acid sequence: CASSHPKAGGNYNEQFF.

The chain joins TRBV4-1 to TRBJ2-1; D not resolved. Trimming stripped 1 base from V and 4 bases from J, with 14 bases between. This CDR3 comprises 16 residues. Germline CDR1 reads MGHRA; CDR2 reads YSYEKL. The CDR3 DNA follows: TGCGCCAGCAGCCAAGGTGAGAGGCGATTTTACAATGAGCAGTTCTTC. This encodes CASSQGERRFYNEQFF.

V is TRBV28 and J is TRBJ1-5, with a weak D call TRBD1 (5 bases). V shed 4 bases and J shed 5 bases, with 12 bases lying between them. CDR3 length: 14 residues. Germline CDR1 and CDR2: MDHEN and SYDVKM. CDR3 protein: CASSYARGHQPQHF. CDR3 in DNA: TGTGCCAGCAGTTACGCACGGGGACATCAGCCCCAGCATTTT.